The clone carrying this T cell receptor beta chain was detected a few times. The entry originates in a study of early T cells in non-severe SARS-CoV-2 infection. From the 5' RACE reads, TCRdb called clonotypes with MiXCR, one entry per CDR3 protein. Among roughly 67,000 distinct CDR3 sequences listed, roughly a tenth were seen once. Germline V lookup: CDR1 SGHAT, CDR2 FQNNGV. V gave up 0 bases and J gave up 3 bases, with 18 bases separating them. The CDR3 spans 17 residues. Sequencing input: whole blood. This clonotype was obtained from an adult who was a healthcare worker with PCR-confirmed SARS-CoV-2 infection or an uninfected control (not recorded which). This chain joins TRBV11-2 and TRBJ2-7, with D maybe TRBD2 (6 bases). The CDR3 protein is CASSLDPSGGIIYEQYF. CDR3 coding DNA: TGTGCCAGCAGCTTAGATCCCAGCGGCGGGATCATCTACGAGCAGTACTTC.